The rows below give T cell receptor beta chains drawn from one sample of a study of shared clonotypes between healthy human individuals. Profiled with immunoSEQ multiplex PCR; TCRdb holds only in-frame clones, not every one. The sample has 530,000 or so clones, around 79% seen once. The sequenced sample was PBMCs. The receptors were sampled from a woman in her thirties or forties in good health. Some clones in this sample may be carry-over from other donors' samples. Each CDR3 is given with its conserved first and last residue. D genes are given only for firm matches. Clone size appears in some rows only: once, few, many, or a class for an expanded clone.

v_call: TRBV28; j_call: TRBJ2-4; clone_size: -; d_call: -; cdr3_aa: CASRPIGGKNIQYF; cdr3_nt: TGTGCCAGCAGGCCCATCGGGGGCAAAAACATTCAGTACTTC
v_call: TRBV29-1; j_call: TRBJ2-1; clone_size: -; d_call: -; cdr3_aa: CSVEGQRYNEQFF; cdr3_nt: TGCAGCGTTGAAGGACAGAGATACAATGAGCAGTTCTTC
v_call: TRBV18; j_call: TRBJ1-2; clone_size: few; d_call: TRBD1; cdr3_aa: CASSPTTGGYGYTF; cdr3_nt: TGTGCCAGCTCACCAACGACAGGGGGCTATGGCTACACCTTC
v_call: TRBV6-1; j_call: TRBJ2-1; clone_size: -; d_call: -; cdr3_aa: CASSGSFGHEQFF; cdr3_nt: TGTGCCAGCAGTGGCAGTTTTGGTCATGAGCAGTTCTTC
v_call: TRBV9; j_call: TRBJ1-1; clone_size: -; d_call: TRBD1; cdr3_aa: CASSLTGDTEAFF; cdr3_nt: TGTGCCAGCAGCCTGACAGGGGACACTGAAGCTTTCTTT
v_call: TRBV5-4; j_call: TRBJ2-7; clone_size: -; d_call: TRBD2; cdr3_aa: CASSELAGGVYEQYF; cdr3_nt: TGTGCCAGCAGCGAGCTAGCGGGAGGGGTATACGAGCAGTACTTC
v_call: TRBV19; j_call: TRBJ2-3; clone_size: -; d_call: -; cdr3_aa: CASRYTDTQYF; cdr3_nt: TGTGCCAGCCGCTACACAGATACGCAGTATTTT
v_call: TRBV10-3; j_call: TRBJ2-7; clone_size: once; d_call: -; cdr3_aa: CAISDPKLGEQYF; cdr3_nt: TGTGCCATCAGTGACCCTAAACTGGGGGAGCAGTACTTC
v_call: TRBV28; j_call: TRBJ2-6; clone_size: once; d_call: -; cdr3_aa: CASSIPLVNSGANVLTF; cdr3_nt: TGTGCCAGCAGTATCCCCCTGGTGAACTCTGGGGCCAACGTCCTGACTTTC
v_call: TRBV4-2; j_call: TRBJ2-3; clone_size: -; d_call: TRBD1; cdr3_aa: CASSQDPGTDYTDTQYF; cdr3_nt: TGTGCCAGCAGCCAAGACCCGGGGACAGACTACACAGATACGCAGTATTTT
v_call: TRBV19; j_call: TRBJ2-7; clone_size: -; d_call: TRBD2; cdr3_aa: CASSPRGAGGMYEQYF; cdr3_nt: TGTGCCAGTAGTCCCCGAGGAGCGGGAGGGATGTACGAGCAGTACTTC
v_call: TRBV10-3; j_call: TRBJ1-2; clone_size: -; d_call: TRBD1; cdr3_aa: CAITRDRDIYGYTF; cdr3_nt: TGTGCCATCACCCGGGACAGGGACATCTATGGCTACACCTTC
v_call: TRBV19; j_call: TRBJ2-3; clone_size: few; d_call: -; cdr3_aa: CASSMADTQYF; cdr3_nt: TGTGCCAGTAGTATGGCAGATACGCAGTATTTT
v_call: TRBV5-1; j_call: TRBJ2-3; clone_size: -; d_call: TRBD1; cdr3_aa: CASSLEEQGARTDTQYF; cdr3_nt: TGCGCCAGCAGCTTGGAGGAACAGGGGGCTCGCACAGATACGCAGTATTTT
v_call: TRBV6-5; j_call: TRBJ2-1; clone_size: -; d_call: -; cdr3_aa: CASSLGTTYYNEQFF; cdr3_nt: TGTGCCAGCAGTCTTGGAACCACATACTACAATGAGCAGTTCTTC
v_call: TRBV6-6; j_call: TRBJ2-5; clone_size: -; d_call: -; cdr3_aa: CASSYHLSETQYF; cdr3_nt: TGTGCCAGCAGTTATCACTTATCGGAGACCCAGTACTTC
v_call: TRBV15; j_call: TRBJ2-7; clone_size: -; d_call: -; cdr3_aa: CATSRDHGPYEQYF; cdr3_nt: TGTGCCACCAGCAGAGATCATGGTCCCTACGAGCAGTACTTC
v_call: TRBV19; j_call: TRBJ2-3; clone_size: few; d_call: -; cdr3_aa: CASSIEGRGTDTQYF; cdr3_nt: TGTGCCAGTAGTATAGAGGGAAGGGGCACAGATACGCAGTATTTT
v_call: TRBV5-1; j_call: TRBJ2-3; clone_size: many; d_call: TRBD1; cdr3_aa: CASSPGTGGADTQYF; cdr3_nt: TGCGCCAGCAGTCCCGGGACAGGGGGCGCAGATACGCAGTATTTT
v_call: TRBV2; j_call: TRBJ2-5; clone_size: -; d_call: -; cdr3_aa: CASSGGTVEETQYF; cdr3_nt: TGTGCCAGCAGTGGCGGGACAGTCGAAGAGACCCAGTACTTC
v_call: TRBV5-1; j_call: TRBJ2-1; clone_size: once; d_call: TRBD2; cdr3_aa: CASTKSGSRSYNEQFF; cdr3_nt: TGCGCCAGCACCAAAAGCGGGAGTAGGTCCTACAATGAGCAGTTCTTC
v_call: TRBV7-9; j_call: TRBJ2-2; clone_size: -; d_call: TRBD1; cdr3_aa: CASSNSGGPGELFF; cdr3_nt: TGTGCCAGCAGCAATTCAGGGGGCCCCGGGGAGCTGTTTTTT
v_call: TRBV27; j_call: TRBJ1-1; clone_size: -; d_call: -; cdr3_aa: CASSLNAGATNTEAFF; cdr3_nt: TGTGCCAGCAGTTTAAATGCAGGGGCCACCAACACTGAAGCTTTCTTT
v_call: TRBV5-1; j_call: TRBJ2-6; clone_size: few; d_call: -; cdr3_aa: CASSTGGLSGANVLTF; cdr3_nt: TGCGCCAGCAGCACCGGGGGGCTTTCTGGGGCCAACGTCCTGACTTTC
v_call: TRBV7-9; j_call: TRBJ1-1; clone_size: -; d_call: TRBD1; cdr3_aa: CASSLRDRDEAFF; cdr3_nt: TGTGCCAGCAGCTTACGGGACAGGGACGAAGCTTTCTTT
v_call: TRBV2; j_call: TRBJ2-5; clone_size: many; d_call: TRBD2; cdr3_aa: CASTAGVMETQYF; cdr3_nt: TGTGCCAGCACTGCGGGAGTAATGGAGACCCAGTACTTC
v_call: TRBV28; j_call: TRBJ2-7; clone_size: -; d_call: -; cdr3_aa: CASSLMGGSYEQYF; cdr3_nt: TGTGCCAGCAGTTTAATGGGCGGATCCTACGAGCAGTACTTC
v_call: TRBV19; j_call: TRBJ2-2; clone_size: few; d_call: -; cdr3_aa: CASSIGGGYTGELFF; cdr3_nt: TGTGCCAGTAGTATTGGTGGGGGTTACACCGGGGAGCTGTTTTTT
v_call: TRBV5-1; j_call: TRBJ2-7; clone_size: -; d_call: -; cdr3_aa: CASRIGGADSYEQYF; cdr3_nt: TGCGCCAGCAGAATCGGAGGGGCAGATTCCTACGAGCAGTACTTC
v_call: TRBV9; j_call: TRBJ2-7; clone_size: -; d_call: -; cdr3_aa: CASSSGTDYEQYF; cdr3_nt: TGTGCCAGCAGCAGCGGGACAGACTACGAGCAGTACTTC
v_call: TRBV4-2; j_call: TRBJ1-6; clone_size: -; d_call: -; cdr3_aa: CASSQGRSRYNSPLHF; cdr3_nt: TGTGCCAGCAGTCAGGGACGGTCCCGTTATAATTCACCCCTCCACTTT
v_call: TRBV5-1; j_call: TRBJ1-1; clone_size: -; d_call: -; cdr3_aa: CASSWTQNTEAFF; cdr3_nt: TGCGCCAGCAGCTGGACCCAGAACACTGAAGCTTTCTTT
v_call: TRBV29-1; j_call: TRBJ2-6; clone_size: -; d_call: -; cdr3_aa: CSVEGAGANVLTF; cdr3_nt: TGCAGCGTTGAGGGAGCTGGGGCCAACGTCCTGACTTTC
v_call: TRBV2; j_call: TRBJ1-4; clone_size: -; d_call: TRBD1; cdr3_aa: CASSRQGINEKLFF; cdr3_nt: TGTGCCAGCAGTCGACAGGGTATTAATGAAAAACTGTTTTTT
v_call: TRBV21-1; j_call: TRBJ2-1; clone_size: -; d_call: -; cdr3_aa: CASRKRVNGYSYNEQFF; cdr3_nt: TGTGCCAGCAGAAAACGGGTAAACGGGTATTCCTACAATGAGCAGTTCTTC
v_call: TRBV28; j_call: TRBJ2-1; clone_size: -; d_call: -; cdr3_aa: CASRLQGADELVF; cdr3_nt: TGTGCCAGCAGACTACAAGGGGCGGACGAGTTGGTCTTC
v_call: TRBV7-8; j_call: TRBJ2-1; clone_size: -; d_call: TRBD2; cdr3_aa: CASSWTSGRYNEQFF; cdr3_nt: TGTGCCAGCAGCTGGACTAGCGGGAGGTACAATGAGCAGTTCTTC
v_call: TRBV27; j_call: TRBJ1-5; clone_size: -; d_call: -; cdr3_aa: CASSQWVQGGNQPQHF; cdr3_nt: TGTGCCAGCAGTCAATGGGTCCAGGGTGGGAATCAGCCCCAGCATTTT
v_call: TRBV7-7; j_call: TRBJ2-5; clone_size: -; d_call: TRBD2; cdr3_aa: CASSVSGREETQYF; cdr3_nt: TGTGCTAGCAGCGTTAGCGGGAGAGAAGAGACCCAGTACTTC
v_call: TRBV11-3; j_call: TRBJ2-5; clone_size: -; d_call: -; cdr3_aa: CASSFDSQETQYF; cdr3_nt: TGTGCCAGCAGCTTTGACTCTCAAGAGACCCAGTACTTC
v_call: TRBV6-1; j_call: TRBJ2-7; clone_size: -; d_call: -; cdr3_aa: CASSVISAIGYEQYF; cdr3_nt: TGTGCCAGCAGTGTGATTAGCGCCATAGGTTACGAGCAGTACTTC
v_call: TRBV11-2; j_call: TRBJ2-3; clone_size: -; d_call: -; cdr3_aa: CASSLEGTHTDTQYF; cdr3_nt: TGTGCCAGCAGCTTAGAAGGGACTCACACAGATACGCAGTATTTT
v_call: TRBV27; j_call: TRBJ2-5; clone_size: -; d_call: TRBD1; cdr3_aa: CASSLRVRGPVETQYF; cdr3_nt: TGTGCCAGCAGTTTAAGGGTCAGGGGGCCAGTGGAGACCCAGTACTTC
v_call: TRBV7-3; j_call: TRBJ2-2; clone_size: -; d_call: -; cdr3_aa: CASSMNTGELFF; cdr3_nt: TGTGCCAGCAGCATGAACACCGGGGAGCTGTTTTTT
v_call: TRBV5-1; j_call: TRBJ2-1; clone_size: -; d_call: -; cdr3_aa: CASSLAVAAYNEQFF; cdr3_nt: TGCGCCAGCAGCTTGGCGGTAGCGGCCTACAATGAGCAGTTCTTC
v_call: TRBV5-1; j_call: TRBJ2-7; clone_size: -; d_call: -; cdr3_aa: CASSRGRRTDFYEQYF; cdr3_nt: TGCGCCAGCAGCCGGGGGCGCCGGACAGACTTCTACGAGCAGTACTTC
v_call: TRBV15; j_call: TRBJ1-5; clone_size: -; d_call: TRBD1; cdr3_aa: CATSSLTGVPSNQPQHF; cdr3_nt: TGTGCCACCAGCAGTCTTACAGGGGTCCCGAGCAATCAGCCCCAGCATTTT
v_call: TRBV30; j_call: TRBJ1-2; clone_size: few; d_call: -; cdr3_aa: CAWSRSGGYTF; cdr3_nt: TGTGCCTGGAGCCGGTCAGGGGGCTACACCTTC
v_call: TRBV7-2; j_call: TRBJ1-6; clone_size: -; d_call: -; cdr3_aa: CASSGRAANSPLHF; cdr3_nt: TGTGCCAGCAGCGGGCGGGCGGCTAATTCACCCCTCCACTTT
v_call: TRBV7-9; j_call: TRBJ1-1; clone_size: -; d_call: -; cdr3_aa: CASSGRTEAFF; cdr3_nt: TGTGCCAGCAGCGGGAGAACTGAAGCTTTCTTT
v_call: TRBV5-1; j_call: TRBJ2-2; clone_size: once; d_call: -; cdr3_aa: CASSLGFGLITGELFF; cdr3_nt: TGCGCCAGCAGCTTGGGGTTCGGGCTTATCACCGGGGAGCTGTTTTTT
v_call: TRBV12-1; j_call: TRBJ2-5; clone_size: -; d_call: -; cdr3_aa: CASSHLTDDRDETQYF; cdr3_nt: TGTGCCAGCAGCCACCTAACAGACGACAGGGATGAGACCCAGTACTTC
v_call: TRBV19; j_call: TRBJ2-2; clone_size: once; d_call: -; cdr3_aa: CASSILGKASGELFF; cdr3_nt: TGTGCCAGTAGTATACTGGGCAAAGCGAGCGGGGAGCTGTTTTTT
v_call: TRBV9; j_call: TRBJ2-1; clone_size: few; d_call: -; cdr3_aa: CASSVERWTYNEQFF; cdr3_nt: TGTGCCAGCAGCGTAGAAAGGTGGACCTACAATGAGCAGTTCTTC